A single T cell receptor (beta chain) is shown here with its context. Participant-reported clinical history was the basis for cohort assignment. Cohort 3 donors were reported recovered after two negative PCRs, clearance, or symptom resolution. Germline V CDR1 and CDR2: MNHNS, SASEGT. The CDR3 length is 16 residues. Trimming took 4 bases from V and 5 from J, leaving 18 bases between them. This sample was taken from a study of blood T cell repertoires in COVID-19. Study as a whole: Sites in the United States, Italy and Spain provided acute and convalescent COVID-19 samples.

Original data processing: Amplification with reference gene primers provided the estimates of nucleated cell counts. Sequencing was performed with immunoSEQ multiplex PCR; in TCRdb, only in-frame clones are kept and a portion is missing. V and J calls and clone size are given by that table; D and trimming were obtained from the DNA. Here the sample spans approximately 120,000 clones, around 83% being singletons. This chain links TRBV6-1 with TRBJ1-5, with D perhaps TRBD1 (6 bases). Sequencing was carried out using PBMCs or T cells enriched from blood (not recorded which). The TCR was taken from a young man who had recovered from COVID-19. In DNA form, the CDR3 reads TGTGCCAGCAGTGCCCCCCGGACAGAAATATATCAGCCCCAGCATTTT. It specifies CASSAPRTEIYQPQHF.